One and the same sample provided the 2 T cell receptor beta chains below, sequenced in a study of blood T cell repertoires in COVID-19. Clones were sequenced by immunoSEQ multiplex PCR, and TCRdb holds only the in-frame ones, with some missing. The table lists 110,000 to 150,000 clones, more than 75% of them singletons. The specimen sequenced was peripheral blood. These TCRs come from a man aged 55-75 years with acute or convalescent COVID-19.

This sequence joins TRBV30 and TRBJ2-5, with a possible D match to TRBD1 (6 bases). This CDR3 is built from 13 residues. Trimming shortened V by 2 bases and J by 5 bases, and 12 bases separated the two germline ends. Germline CDR1 reads GTSNPN; CDR2 reads SVGIG (reference sequence). CDR3 loop: CAWSFRGPETQYF. The CDR3 region has the DNA TGTGCCTGGAGTTTCAGGGGACCCGAGACCCAGTACTTC.

V is TRBV5-4 and J is TRBJ2-3; 13 bases agree with TRBD2. The germline V gene has CDR1 SGHNT and CDR2 YYREEE (reference sequence). V lost 1 base and J lost 0; bases outside the gene matches: 5. The CDR3 runs 18 residues. The CDR3 DNA follows: TGTGCCAGCAGCTTGCCCTCGGGACTAGCGGGAAGCACAGATACGCAGTATTTT. Its translation: CASSLPSGLAGSTDTQYF. The variable domain in full, with the rest retrieved from reference TRBV5-4 and TRBJ2-3, is ETGVTQSPTHLIKTRGQQVTLRCSSQSGHNTVSWYQQALGQGPQFIFQYYREEENGRGNFPPRFSGLQFPNYSSELNVNALELDDSALYLCASSLPSGLAGSTDTQYFGPGTRLTVL.